These 4 T cell receptor beta chains were sequenced from one sample in a study of blood T cell repertoires in COVID-19. Using immunoSEQ multiplex PCR, the repertoire was profiled, and TCRdb retains in-frame clones only, with some absent. Of over 100,000 clones in the sample, approximately 80% were seen once. Sequencing was carried out using peripheral blood. These receptors were taken from a woman of 80 years or more with acute or convalescent COVID-19.

This clone was detected only once. This sequence joins TRBV21-1 and TRBJ2-7; the DNA was not compared with TRBD1, the D call given in the table. TRBV21-1 is a recognized pseudogene. This CDR3 is built from 15 residues. In nucleotides, the CDR3 is TGTGCCAGCAGCAAAAGACTCCAGGGCCTCTACGAGCAGTACTTC. This encodes CASSKRLQGLYEQYF.

A note on this clone: One junction end does not reproduce the germline sequence, and a read error may be involved. This chain connects TRBV11-3 to TRBJ2-1; possibly TRBD2 for D (5 bases). CDR1 and CDR2 from the germline V gene are SGHNT and YENEEA. CDR3 size: 15 residues. The CDR3 protein is CASSLEYGVHNEQFF. The CDR3 DNA reads TGTGCCAGCAGCCTAGAGTACGGGGTCCACAATGAGCAGTTCTTC.

The chain links TRBV7-9 to TRBJ2-5; 7 bases map to TRBD1. The CDR3 covers 15 residues. Germline V gene data show CDR1 as SEHNR and CDR2 as FQNEAQ (reference sequence). The junction had 11 bases not matched to a gene; V was cut back by 6 bases and J by 4 bases. The CDR3 coding sequence is TGTGCCAGCAGGATGACAGGGAGAGTGGGAGAGACCCAGTACTTC. As protein: CASRMTGRVGETQYF. Combining the CDR3 with reference TRBV7-9 and TRBJ2-5 gives the whole variable domain DTGVSQNPRHKITKRGQNVTFRCDPISEHNRLYWYRQTLGQGPEFLTYFQNEAQLEKSRLLSDRFSAERPKGSFSTLEIQRTEQGDSAMYLCASRMTGRVGETQYFGPGTRLLVL.

The sample holds one count of this clone. The chain links TRBV12-5 to TRBJ2-7; 9 nucleotides line up with TRBD2. J lost 2 bases, V lost 7 bases, and 12 bases had no gene match. The CDR3 sequence is 16 residues long. From germline, CDR1 is LGHNT and CDR2 FRNRAP. The CDR3 protein is CASARGASGNPYEQYF. In DNA form, the CDR3 reads TGTGCTAGTGCCAGGGGGGCTAGCGGGAACCCCTACGAGCAGTACTTC.